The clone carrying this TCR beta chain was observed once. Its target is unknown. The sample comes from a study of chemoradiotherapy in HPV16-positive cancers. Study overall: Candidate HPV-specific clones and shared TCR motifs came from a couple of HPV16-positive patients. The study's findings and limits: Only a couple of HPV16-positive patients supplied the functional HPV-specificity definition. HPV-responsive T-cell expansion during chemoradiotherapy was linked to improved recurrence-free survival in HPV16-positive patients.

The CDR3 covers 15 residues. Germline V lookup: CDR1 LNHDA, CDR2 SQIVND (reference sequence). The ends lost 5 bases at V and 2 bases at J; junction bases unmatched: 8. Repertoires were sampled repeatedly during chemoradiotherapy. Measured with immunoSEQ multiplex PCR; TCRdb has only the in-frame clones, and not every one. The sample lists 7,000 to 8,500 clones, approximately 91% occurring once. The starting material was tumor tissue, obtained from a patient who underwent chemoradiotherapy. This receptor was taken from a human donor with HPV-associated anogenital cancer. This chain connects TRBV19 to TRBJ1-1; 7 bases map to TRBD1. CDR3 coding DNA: TGTGCCAGTAGTTTGCGGGACAGCTCAAACACTGAAGCTTTCTTT. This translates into CASSLRDSSNTEAFF.